The clone carrying this T cell receptor beta chain was seen once. As yet, its antigen is unknown. The table came from immunoSEQ multiplex PCR; TCRdb's copy has only in-frame clones and leaves some out. The sample contains over 60,000 clones, around 87% of which appear only once. The data are from a study of T cell responses to AZD1222 COVID-19 vaccine. V lost 10 bases, J lost 3 bases, and 9 bases stayed unmatched. The CDR3 length is 14 residues. Per germline, CDR1 SGHNT and CDR2 YYREEE (reference sequence). Points from the study as a whole: Only a handful of AZD1222 recipients, six or seven in all, had baseline seropositivity. Nearly half of unique spike-specific TCRs reportedly avoided B.1.351 and B.1.1.7 mutated regions.

Sample: peripheral blood, taken on day 0 of AZD1222 vaccination. The clonotype originates from an adult in good health. The rearrangement uses TRBV5-4 and TRBJ1-1; TRBD1 aligns across 10 bases. The CDR3 spells CAFSTGGMDTEAFF. Written as DNA, the CDR3 is TGTGCCTTTTCGACAGGGGGCATGGACACTGAAGCTTTCTTT.